This T cell receptor beta chain was retrieved from a study of T cell responses to AZD1222 COVID-19 vaccine. At the level of the study: Second doses that came at about 4 or about 12 weeks were put together.

Assay: immunoSEQ multiplex PCR; the TCRdb copy retains only in-frame clones and omits some. Of around 130,000 clones in the sample, about 86% were seen once. Findings of the study overall: White British ancestry dominated among donors, who included more females, and clonal diversity was possibly underestimated. Among those given AZD1222, only five or six were seropositive at baseline. The study sampled repertoires only after the peak T cell response.

The CDR3 is 14 residues long. Trimming removed 1 base from V and 3 bases from J, with 10 bases in between. CDR1 is SGHNT and CDR2 is YYREEE in the germline V gene (reference sequence). About this clone itself: What it recognizes is unknown.

Here the sequenced sample was peripheral blood, taken on day 0 of AZD1222 vaccination. The sequence was obtained from an adult in good health. The chain links TRBV5-4 to TRBJ1-1; the D gene is possibly TRBD1 (6 bases). CDR3 bases: TGTGCCAGCAGCTTGTTCGGACAGTACACTGAAGCTTTCTTT. The encoded protein is CASSLFGQYTEAFF.